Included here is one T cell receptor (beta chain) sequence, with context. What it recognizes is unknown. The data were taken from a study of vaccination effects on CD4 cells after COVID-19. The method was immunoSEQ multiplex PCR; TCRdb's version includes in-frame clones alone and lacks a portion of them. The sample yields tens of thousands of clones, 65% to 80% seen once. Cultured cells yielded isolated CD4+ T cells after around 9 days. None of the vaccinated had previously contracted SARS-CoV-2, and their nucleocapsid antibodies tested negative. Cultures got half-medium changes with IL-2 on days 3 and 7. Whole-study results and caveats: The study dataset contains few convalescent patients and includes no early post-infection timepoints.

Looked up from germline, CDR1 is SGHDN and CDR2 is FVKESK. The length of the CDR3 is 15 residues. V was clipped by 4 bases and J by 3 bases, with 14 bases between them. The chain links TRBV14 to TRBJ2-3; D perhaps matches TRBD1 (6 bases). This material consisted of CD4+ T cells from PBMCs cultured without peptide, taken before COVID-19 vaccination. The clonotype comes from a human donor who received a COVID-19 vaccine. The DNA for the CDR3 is TGTGCCAGCAGCCGAGGACAGTTATCGACAGATACGCAGTATTTT. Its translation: CASSRGQLSTDTQYF.